This note documents a single TCR beta chain sequence. CD45RO-negative cells were positively selected for CCR7, leaving out terminally differentiated effector memory CD45RA+ cells. This specimen belongs to a study of shared clonotypes between healthy human individuals. Study context: Donors were a couple of women and a few men aged 18 to 49.

Using immunoSEQ multiplex PCR, the repertoire was profiled, and TCRdb retains in-frame clones only, with some absent. The table shows more than 2 million clones, with roughly 95% occurring only once. CDR3 length: 15 amino acids. The ends lost 5 bases at V and 6 bases at J; junction bases unmatched: 6. Germline CDR1 SEHNR, CDR2 FQNEAQ (reference sequence). V is TRBV7-9 and J is TRBJ2-7; TRBD2 agrees at 14 bases. Sample: naive CD8+ T cells sorted from blood. The source of this sequence is a man younger than 35 in good health. CDR3 residues: CASSPRLAGGPEQYF. As DNA, the CDR3 is TGTGCCAGCAGCCCGAGACTAGCGGGGGGGCCCGAGCAGTACTTC. Full variable domain (remainder filled in from reference TRBV7-9 and TRBJ2-7): DTGVSQNPRHKITKRGQNVTFRCDPISEHNRLYWYRQTLGQGPEFLTYFQNEAQLEKSRLLSDRFSAERPKGSFSTLEIQRTEQGDSAMYLCASSPRLAGGPEQYFGPGTRLTVT.